This TCR beta chain was observed in a study of CD8+ T cells in alopecia areata. From PBMCs, CD4+ and CD8+ T cells were sorted. The CDR3 contains 17 residues. From germline, CDR1 is SGHDT and CDR2 YYEEEE. V lost 0 bases and J lost 2, with 16 bases in between. Broader study findings: More clonal than normal scalp was lesional scalp, particularly alopecia totalis/universalis.

cDNA reverse transcribed from extracted RNA served as the sequencing template. The method was immunoSEQ multiplex PCR; TCRdb's version includes in-frame clones alone and lacks a portion of them. The sample includes approximately 99,000 clones, around 55% seen only once; the top ten take more than 20%. This clone was observed a few times. What it recognizes is unknown. A read error likely explains this, since a far larger clone differs by one base. Source material: CD8+ T cells sorted from blood. The chain couples TRBV5-6 to TRBJ2-3, with TRBD1 as a possible D gene (6 bases). This receptor was obtained from a human donor in good health. CDR3 loop: CASSLDPDSSFTDTQYF. The CDR3 region has the DNA TGTGCCAGCAGCTTGGACCCGGACAGCTCCTTCACAGATACGCAGTATTTT.